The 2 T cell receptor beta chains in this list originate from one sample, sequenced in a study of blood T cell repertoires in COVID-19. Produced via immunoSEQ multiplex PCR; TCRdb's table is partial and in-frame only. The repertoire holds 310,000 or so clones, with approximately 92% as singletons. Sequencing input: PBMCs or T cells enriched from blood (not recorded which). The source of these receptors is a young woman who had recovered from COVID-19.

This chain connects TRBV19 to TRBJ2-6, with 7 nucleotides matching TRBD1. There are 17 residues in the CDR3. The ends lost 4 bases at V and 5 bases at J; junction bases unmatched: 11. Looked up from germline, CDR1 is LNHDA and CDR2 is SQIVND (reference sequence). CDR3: CASSKKGQFARANVLTF. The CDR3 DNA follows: TGTGCCAGTAGTAAAAAGGGACAGTTCGCCCGGGCCAACGTCCTGACTTTC. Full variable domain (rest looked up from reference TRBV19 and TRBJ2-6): DGGITQSPKYLFRKEGQNVTLSCEQNLNHDAMYWYRQDPGQGLRLIYYSQIVNDFQKGDIAEGYSVSREKKESFPLTVTSAQKNPTAFYLCASSKKGQFARANVLTFGAGSRLTVL.

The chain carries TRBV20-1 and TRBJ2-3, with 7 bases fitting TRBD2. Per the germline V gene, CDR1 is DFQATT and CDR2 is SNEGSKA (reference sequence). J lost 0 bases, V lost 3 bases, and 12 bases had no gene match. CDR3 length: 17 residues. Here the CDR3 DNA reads TGCAGTGCTAGTGGGCGGCTAGCGGATTCTAGCACAGATACGCAGTATTTT. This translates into CSASGRLADSSTDTQYF.